The 25 T cell receptor beta chains below all came from one sample that was sequenced in a study of T cell responses to AZD1222 COVID-19 vaccine. Repertoires were generated with immunoSEQ multiplex PCR, while TCRdb's copy carries only in-frame clones and drops some. The data hold roughly 30,000 clones, with about 84% observed a single time. Sequencing used peripheral blood, obtained 28 days after the second AZD1222 dose. The receptors originated from an adult who received the AZD1222 COVID-19 vaccine.

This chain connects TRBV19 to TRBJ2-3; 8 positions agree with TRBD2. Germline lookup yields CDR1 LNHDA and CDR2 SQIVND (reference sequence). Trimming took 7 bases from V and 0 from J; bases not matched to a gene: 6. This CDR3 is built from 15 residues. The CDR3: CASTGRGGSTDTQYF. CDR3 nucleotide sequence: TGTGCCAGTACCGGGAGGGGGGGGAGCACAGATACGCAGTATTTT.

This clone was seen only a few times. This sequence joins TRBV6-1 and TRBJ1-1, with unresolved D. In germline, CDR1 is MNHNS, CDR2 SASEGT. The CDR3 extends over 13 amino acids. Trimming stripped 2 bases from V and 1 base from J, with 5 bases between. The CDR3 here is CASSETRNTEAFF. In nucleotides, the CDR3 is TGTGCCAGCAGTGAAACCCGGAACACTGAAGCTTTCTTT.

The chain combines TRBV6-5 with TRBJ1-2, with 7 bases lining up with TRBD1. The germline V gene has CDR1 MNHEY and CDR2 SVGAGI. V shed 2 bases, J shed 4 bases, and the junction held 4 bases outside the gene matches. The CDR3 spans 14 residues. DNA for the CDR3: TGTGCCAGCAGTTACAGGTCAGGGGGCTATGGCTACACCTTC. Translation: CASSYRSGGYGYTF.

This chain connects TRBV2 to TRBJ2-5; D is uncertain. V lost 10 bases to trimming and J lost 1 base, with 13 bases between them. Germline V CDR1 and CDR2: SNHLY, FYNNEI. This CDR3 is 13 amino acids long. CDR3 loop: CANNGPLQETQYF. CDR3 bases: TGTGCCAACAACGGACCACTCCAAGAGACCCAGTACTTC.

The rearrangement links TRBV19 to TRBJ1-5; 7 bases match TRBD1. From germline, CDR1 is LNHDA and CDR2 SQIVND (reference sequence). The CDR3 has 15 residues. V lost 6 bases, J lost 3 bases, and 8 bases stayed unmatched. The CDR3 DNA sequence: TGTGCCAGTAGCCCCCGACAGGGACTCAATCAGCCCCAGCATTTT. Amino acids: CASSPRQGLNQPQHF.

The chain uses TRBV2 and TRBJ1-5; D call uncertain. Germline assignment: CDR1 SNHLY and CDR2 FYNNEI. V lost 2 bases to trimming and J lost 0 bases, with 5 bases between them. This CDR3 comprises 14 residues. CDR3 residues: CASSEQISNQPQHF. DNA for the CDR3: TGTGCCAGCAGTGAACAAATTAGCAATCAGCCCCAGCATTTT.

The chain has TRBV28 and TRBJ2-7, with TRBD1 as a possible D gene (6 bases). Germline lookup yields CDR1 MDHEN and CDR2 SYDVKM. V was pared by 5 bases and J by 5 bases, with 10 bases between. The CDR3 spans 12 residues. The CDR3 here is CASSVRGHEQYV. The DNA for the CDR3 is TGTGCCAGCAGTGTCAGGGGACACGAGCAGTACGTC.

J is TRBJ1-2 and V is TRBV3-1 (or the pseudogene TRBV3-2); 8 positions match TRBD1. CDR3 length: 12 amino acids. From germline, CDR1 is LGHDT and CDR2 YNNKEL (reference sequence). Trimming cost V 3 bases and J 8 bases; bases outside gene matches: 2. CDR3 in DNA: TGTGCCAGCAGCCAGAGGGACAGGGGCTACACCTTC. Residues: CASSQRDRGYTF.

The chain couples TRBV7-3 to TRBJ1-6, with D tentatively TRBD1 (5 bases). Germline V gene lookup returns CDR1 SGHTA and CDR2 FQGTGA. V was cut by 5 bases and J by 7 bases, with 15 bases left in between. The CDR3 totals 15 residues. CDR3 in DNA: TGTGCCAGCAGCCCCCAAGGACATACAAATTCACCCCTCCACTTT. It is translated as CASSPQGHTNSPLHF.

The rearrangement links TRBV14 to TRBJ2-5; TRBD1 aligns across 8 bases. This CDR3 has 15 residues. The germline V gene encodes CDR1 SGHDN and CDR2 FVKESK. Trimming at V came to 3 bases and at J to 5 bases, leaving 8 bases not matched to a gene. The CDR3 region is CASSHPGQVVETQYF. In DNA, the CDR3 is TGTGCCAGCAGCCATCCGGGACAGGTTGTGGAGACCCAGTACTTC.

This clone has just one count. V usage is TRBV5-4 and J usage is TRBJ2-5, with D unclear. The CDR3 consists of 11 residues. V was clipped by 7 bases and J by 0 bases, with 4 bases between them. Germline CDR1 SGHNT, CDR2 YYREEE (reference sequence). CDR3 sequence (DNA): TGTGCCAGCGGGTACCAAGAGACCCAGTACTTC. Protein: CASGYQETQYF. Variable domain in full (rest from reference TRBV5-4 and TRBJ2-5): ETGVTQSPTHLIKTRGQQVTLRCSSQSGHNTVSWYQQALGQGPQFIFQYYREEENGRGNFPPRFSGLQFPNYSSELNVNALELDDSALYLCASGYQETQYFGPGTRLLVL.

V and J are TRBV28 and TRBJ2-7; TRBD1 is a possible D gene (5 bases). The V gene's germline CDR1 is MDHEN and CDR2 SYDVKM. The CDR3 runs 12 residues. Trimming removed 6 bases from V and 4 bases from J, with 10 bases in between. In DNA, the CDR3 is TGTGCCAGCAGGAACCAGGGTTACGAGCAGTACGTC. Protein sequence: CASRNQGYEQYV.

The sample holds one count of this clone. The chain uses TRBV29-1 and TRBJ2-7, with D tentatively TRBD1 (6 bases). This CDR3 is 12 amino acids long. Trimming removed 5 bases at V and 5 bases at J, with 13 bases between. In germline, CDR1 is SQVTM, CDR2 ANQGSEA. Here the CDR3 DNA reads TGCAGCGTTTACTCACAGGGCGACGAGCAGTACTTC. Encoded protein: CSVYSQGDEQYF.

The chain joins TRBV4-1 to TRBJ1-2, with 7 bases lining up with TRBD1. From germline, CDR1 is MGHRA and CDR2 YSYEKL. The CDR3 spans 14 residues. The J segment lost 7 bases and the V segment lost 0 bases, leaving 5 bases of the junction unmatched. The CDR3 coding sequence is TGCGCCAGCAGCCAAGATGGGCCAGGGGGTGGCTACACCTTC. This sequence encodes CASSQDGPGGGYTF.

The J gene is TRBJ1-4, the V gene TRBV7-9, with D possibly matching TRBD1 (5 bases). The length of the CDR3 is 16 residues. V lost 2 bases and J 8 bases, leaving 18 bases between the germline ends. CDR1 is SEHNR, CDR2 FQNEAQ, per germline (reference sequence). CDR3 nucleotide sequence: TGTGCCAGCAGCTTACCCTCCGGGACCGGGGAGGAAAAACTGTTTTTT. Protein sequence: CASSLPSGTGEEKLFF. Full variable domain (rest looked up from reference TRBV7-9 and TRBJ1-4): DTGVSQNPRHKITKRGQNVTFRCDPISEHNRLYWYRQTLGQGPEFLTYFQNEAQLEKSRLLSDRFSAERPKGSFSTLEIQRTEQGDSAMYLCASSLPSGTGEEKLFFGSGTQLSVL.

The chain combines TRBV27 with TRBJ1-2; D unresolved. With 8 bases removed from V and 5 bases from J, the gap between germline ends came to 15 bases. This CDR3 has 13 residues. From germline, CDR1 is MNHEY and CDR2 SMNVEV (reference sequence). The CDR3: CASGATSGYGYTF. CDR3 in DNA: TGTGCCAGCGGCGCCACCAGCGGGTATGGCTACACCTTC.

The chain links TRBV27 to TRBJ2-2, with TRBD1 as a possible D gene (7 bases). The CDR3 length is 19 residues. V shed 1 base and J shed 3 bases, with 21 bases lying between them. Germline loops: CDR1 MNHEY, CDR2 SMNVEV (reference sequence). For the CDR3, the DNA is TGTGCCAGCAGTTTATGGGGTCTAGGCAGGGGGGATTACACCGGGGAGCTGTTTTTT. Translating it yields CASSLWGLGRGDYTGELFF.

The V call is TRBV19, the J call TRBJ1-2; no firm D call. V lost 4 bases and J lost 8, with 11 bases in between. The V gene's germline CDR1 is LNHDA and CDR2 SQIVND (reference sequence). The CDR3 is made up of 12 amino acids. CDR3 coding DNA: TGTGCCAGTAGTAACGGGGAATGGGGCTACACCTTC. Protein sequence: CASSNGEWGYTF.

The chain links TRBV6-6 to TRBJ2-7; 11 bases agree with TRBD2. This CDR3 spans 13 amino acids. V gave up 8 bases and J gave up 3 bases; unmatched junction bases: 3. The germline CDR1 and CDR2 sequences are MNHNY and SVGAGI (reference sequence). CDR3 region: CASGTSGFYEQYV. The CDR3 DNA follows: TGTGCCAGCGGGACTAGCGGTTTCTACGAGCAGTACGTC.

V usage is TRBV10-1 and J usage is TRBJ2-2; D is undetermined. V shed 2 bases and J shed 7 bases, with 14 bases lying between them. Germline V gene data show CDR1 as WNHNN and CDR2 as SYGVQD (reference sequence). The CDR3 consists of 15 residues. The CDR3: CASSERLEFGGELFF. The CDR3 DNA reads as TGCGCCAGCAGTGAGAGGCTAGAATTCGGCGGGGAGCTGTTTTTT.

This clone was seen a few times. The gene calls are TRBV19 and TRBJ2-7, with 8 positions matching TRBD1. CDR3 size: 15 residues. The germline CDR1 and CDR2 sequences are LNHDA and SQIVND (reference sequence). V lost 3 bases and J lost 2; bases outside the gene matches: 6. The CDR3: CASSMAPGQAYEQYF. For the CDR3, the DNA is TGTGCCAGTAGTATGGCCCCGGGACAGGCCTACGAGCAGTACTTC.

The chain links TRBV9 to TRBJ2-6; possible D gene TRBD1, 6 bases. V lost 5 bases to trimming and J lost 0 bases, with 9 bases between them. CDR1 and CDR2 from the germline V gene are SGDLS and YYNGEE. The CDR3 is made up of 15 amino acids. The DNA of the CDR3 is TGTGCCAGCAGGACAGGCCACTCTGGGGCCAACGTCCTGACTTTC. Protein sequence: CASRTGHSGANVLTF.

The DNA for the CDR3 is TGTGCCAGCAGCGTGACAGGGAGGGGAGGGACAGATACGCAGTATTTT. Encoded protein: CASSVTGRGGTDTQYF. The rearrangement links TRBV9 to TRBJ2-3, with D perhaps TRBD1 or TRBD2 (7 bases each). CDR3 length: 16 amino acids. V gave up 2 bases and J gave up 3 bases, with 16 bases separating them. CDR1 is SGDLS and CDR2 is YYNGEE in the germline V gene.

The chain joins TRBV5-4 to TRBJ1-4; unclear D gene. The V and J ends lost 0 bases and 7 bases respectively, with 7 bases between them. The CDR3 spans 13 residues. Germline CDR1 reads SGHNT; CDR2 reads YYREEE (reference sequence). CDR3 in DNA: TGTGCCAGCAGCTTGGCGCCAACTGAAAAACTGTTTTTT. This encodes CASSLAPTEKLFF.

The chain is built from TRBV12-3 or TRBV12-4 and TRBJ1-2; 7 nucleotides align to TRBD1. CDR3 length: 13 amino acids. V was clipped by 2 bases and J by 6 bases; unmatched bases: 3. The CDR3 DNA follows: TGTGCCAGCAGTTTAATGACAGGGAATGGCTACACCTTC. Translation gives CASSLMTGNGYTF.